This TCR beta chain was recovered during a study of blood T cell repertoires in COVID-19. Study in general: Some COVID-19 samples were acute and others convalescent; all came from the United States, Italy and Spain. Sources were T cells, B-cell-depleted T cells, or PBMCs; the material itself was cDNA or gDNA.

Enrolled through a virtual design, the participants were between roughly 18 and 90 years of age and came from 24 US areas. Per the original methods: How many nucleated cells were present was estimated from reference gene primer amplification. The method was immunoSEQ multiplex PCR; TCRdb's version includes in-frame clones alone and lacks a portion of them. D and trimming were read from the DNA, whereas the V and J calls and clone size are those reported in that table. The table has 300,000 to 500,000 clones, over 75% seen once. Germline V gene lookup returns CDR1 WSHSY and CDR2 SAAADI. The CDR3 is made up of 13 amino acids. V lost 5 bases, J lost 4 bases, and 3 bases stayed unmatched.

This TCR came from a woman aged 25 to 39 with acute COVID-19. The specimen was PBMCs or T cells enriched from blood (not recorded which). The V gene is TRBV10-2, the J gene TRBJ2-3; 7 bases agree with TRBD1. The CDR3 is CASSRQGSDTQYF. The CDR3 nucleotides are TGCGCCAGCAGTAGACAGGGCTCAGATACGCAGTATTTT.